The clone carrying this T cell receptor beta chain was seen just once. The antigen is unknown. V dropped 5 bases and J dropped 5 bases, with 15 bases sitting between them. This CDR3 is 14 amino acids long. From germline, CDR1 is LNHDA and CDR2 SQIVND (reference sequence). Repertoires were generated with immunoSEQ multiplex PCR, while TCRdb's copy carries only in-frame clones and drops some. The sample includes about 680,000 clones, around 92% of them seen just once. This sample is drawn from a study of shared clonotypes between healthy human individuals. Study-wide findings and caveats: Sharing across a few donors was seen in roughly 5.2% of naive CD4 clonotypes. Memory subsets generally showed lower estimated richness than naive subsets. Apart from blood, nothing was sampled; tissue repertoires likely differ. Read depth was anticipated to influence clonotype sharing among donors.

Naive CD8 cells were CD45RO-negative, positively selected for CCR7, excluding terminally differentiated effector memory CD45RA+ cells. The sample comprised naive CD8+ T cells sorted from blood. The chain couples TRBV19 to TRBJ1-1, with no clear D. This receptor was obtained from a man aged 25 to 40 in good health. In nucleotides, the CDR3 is TGTGCCAGTAGTCTCCGCCATGGCGGAACTGAAGCTTTCTTT. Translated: CASSLRHGGTEAFF.